This T cell receptor (beta chain) was sequenced during a study of PD-1 blockade in mismatch repair-deficient tumors. Repertoires were generated with immunoSEQ multiplex PCR, while TCRdb's copy carries only in-frame clones and drops some. The table records 75,000 to 80,000 clones, around 80% of them present only once. The ends were cut back, 0 bases at V and 7 bases at J, with 12 bases in the middle. This CDR3 region has 13 residues. Germline V CDR1 and CDR2: GTSNPN, SVGIG (reference sequence). The receptor was isolated from an adult with mismatch repair-deficient cancer. The material was peripheral blood, obtained 44 weeks after starting pembrolizumab. This chain joins TRBV30 and TRBJ1-2; D unclear. CDR3 in DNA: TGTGCCTGGAGTGTAGATCACCTTGGTGGCTACACCTTC. It translates to CAWSVDHLGGYTF.